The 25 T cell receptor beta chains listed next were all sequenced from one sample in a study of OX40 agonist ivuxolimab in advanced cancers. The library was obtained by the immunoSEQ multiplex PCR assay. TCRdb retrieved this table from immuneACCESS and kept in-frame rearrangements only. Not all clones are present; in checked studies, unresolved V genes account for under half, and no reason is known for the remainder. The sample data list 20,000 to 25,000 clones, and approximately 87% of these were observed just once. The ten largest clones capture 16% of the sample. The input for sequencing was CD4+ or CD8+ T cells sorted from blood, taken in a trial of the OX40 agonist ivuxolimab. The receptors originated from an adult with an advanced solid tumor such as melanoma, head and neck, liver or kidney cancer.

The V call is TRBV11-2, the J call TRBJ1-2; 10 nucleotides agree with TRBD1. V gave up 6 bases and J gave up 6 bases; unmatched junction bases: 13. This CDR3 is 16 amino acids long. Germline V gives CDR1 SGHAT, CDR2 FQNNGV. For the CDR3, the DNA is TGTGCCAGCAGAATACCCCCGGGACAGGGGCTCGATGGCTACACCTTC. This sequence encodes CASRIPPGQGLDGYTF.

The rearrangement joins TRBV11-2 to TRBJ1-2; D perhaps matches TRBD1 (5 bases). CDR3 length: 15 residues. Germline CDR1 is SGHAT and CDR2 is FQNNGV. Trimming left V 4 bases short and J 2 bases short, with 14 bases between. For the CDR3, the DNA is TGTGCCAGCAGCTATTCCGGGACGAGCAACTATGGCTACACCTTC. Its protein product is CASSYSGTSNYGYTF.

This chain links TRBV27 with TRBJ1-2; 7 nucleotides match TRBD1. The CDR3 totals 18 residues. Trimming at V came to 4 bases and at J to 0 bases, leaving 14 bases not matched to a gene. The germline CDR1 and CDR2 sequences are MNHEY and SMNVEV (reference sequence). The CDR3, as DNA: TGTGCCAGCAGTTCTGCCCCTCCGGGACAGCCCCCTAACTATGGCTACACCTTC. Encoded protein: CASSSAPPGQPPNYGYTF.

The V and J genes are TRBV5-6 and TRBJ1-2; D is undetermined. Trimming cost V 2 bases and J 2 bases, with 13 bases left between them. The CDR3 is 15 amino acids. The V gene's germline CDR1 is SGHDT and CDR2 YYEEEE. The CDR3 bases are TGTGCCAGCAGCTTACAGAGGCCCGCAAACTATGGCTACACCTTC. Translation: CASSLQRPANYGYTF.

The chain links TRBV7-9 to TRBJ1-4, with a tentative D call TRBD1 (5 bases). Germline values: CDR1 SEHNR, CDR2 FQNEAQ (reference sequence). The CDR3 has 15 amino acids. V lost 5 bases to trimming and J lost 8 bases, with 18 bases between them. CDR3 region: CASSQGGERVEKLFF. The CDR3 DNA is TGTGCCAGCAGCCAGGGAGGGGAAAGGGTGGAAAAACTGTTTTTT.

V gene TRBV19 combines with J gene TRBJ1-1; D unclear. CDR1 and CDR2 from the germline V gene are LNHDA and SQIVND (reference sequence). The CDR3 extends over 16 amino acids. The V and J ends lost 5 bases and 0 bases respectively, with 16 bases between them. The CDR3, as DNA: TGTGCCAGTAGTTTATCCAACCTTGACATGAACACTGAAGCTTTCTTT. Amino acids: CASSLSNLDMNTEAFF.

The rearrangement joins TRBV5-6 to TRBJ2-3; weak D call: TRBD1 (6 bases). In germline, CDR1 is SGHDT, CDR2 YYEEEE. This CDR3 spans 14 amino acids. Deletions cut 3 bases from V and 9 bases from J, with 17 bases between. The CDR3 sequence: CASSSEVDSPTQYF. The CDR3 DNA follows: TGTGCCAGCAGCTCAGAAGTGGACAGCCCAACGCAGTATTTT.

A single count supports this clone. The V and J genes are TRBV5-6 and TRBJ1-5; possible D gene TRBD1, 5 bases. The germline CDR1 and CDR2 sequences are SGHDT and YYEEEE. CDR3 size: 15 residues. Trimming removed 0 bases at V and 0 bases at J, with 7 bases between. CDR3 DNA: TGTGCCAGCAGCTTGGGGGACTTTAGCAATCAGCCCCAGCATTTT. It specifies CASSLGDFSNQPQHF.

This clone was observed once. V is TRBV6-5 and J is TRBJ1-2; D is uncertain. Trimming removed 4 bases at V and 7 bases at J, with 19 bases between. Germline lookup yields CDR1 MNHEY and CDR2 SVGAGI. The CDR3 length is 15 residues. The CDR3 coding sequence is TGTGCCAGCAGTTCCCAGCCGGGTCCGGAGGGTGGCTACACCTTC. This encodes CASSSQPGPEGGYTF.

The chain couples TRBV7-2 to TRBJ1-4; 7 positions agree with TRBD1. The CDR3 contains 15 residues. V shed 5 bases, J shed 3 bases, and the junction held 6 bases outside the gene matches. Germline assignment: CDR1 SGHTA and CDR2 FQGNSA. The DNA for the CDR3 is TGTGCCAGCAGCCCCACCGGGACAGCTAATGAAAAACTGTTTTTT. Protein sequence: CASSPTGTANEKLFF.

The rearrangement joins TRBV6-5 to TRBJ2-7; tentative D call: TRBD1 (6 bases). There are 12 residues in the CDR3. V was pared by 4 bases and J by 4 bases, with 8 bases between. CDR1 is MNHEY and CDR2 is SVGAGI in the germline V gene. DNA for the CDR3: TGTGCCAGCAGTTCGACAGGTTACGAGCAGTACTTC. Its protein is CASSSTGYEQYF.

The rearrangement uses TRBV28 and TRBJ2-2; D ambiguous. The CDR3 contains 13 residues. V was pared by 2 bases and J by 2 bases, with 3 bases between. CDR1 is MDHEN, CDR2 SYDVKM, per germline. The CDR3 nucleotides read TGTGCCAGCAGTTTAGGTAACACCGGGGAGCTGTTTTTT. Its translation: CASSLGNTGELFF.

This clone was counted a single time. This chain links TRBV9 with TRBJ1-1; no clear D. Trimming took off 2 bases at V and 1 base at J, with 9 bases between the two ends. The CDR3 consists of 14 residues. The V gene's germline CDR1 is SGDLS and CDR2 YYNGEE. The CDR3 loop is CASSVGLGNTEAFF. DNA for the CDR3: TGTGCCAGCAGCGTCGGACTGGGGAACACTGAAGCTTTCTTT.

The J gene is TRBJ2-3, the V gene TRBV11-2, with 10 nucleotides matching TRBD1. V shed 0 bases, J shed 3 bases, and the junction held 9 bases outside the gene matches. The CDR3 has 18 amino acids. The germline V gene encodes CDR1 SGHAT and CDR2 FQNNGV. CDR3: CASSLDMGQGSGTDTQYF. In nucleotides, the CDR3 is TGTGCCAGCAGCTTAGATATGGGACAGGGGTCTGGTACAGATACGCAGTATTTT.

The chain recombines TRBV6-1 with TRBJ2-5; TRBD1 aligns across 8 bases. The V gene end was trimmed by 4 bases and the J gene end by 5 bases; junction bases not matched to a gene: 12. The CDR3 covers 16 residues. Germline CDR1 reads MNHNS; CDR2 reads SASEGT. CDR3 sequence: CASSGRTGSLVETQYF. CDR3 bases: TGTGCCAGCAGTGGACGGACAGGGTCCTTAGTGGAGACCCAGTACTTC.

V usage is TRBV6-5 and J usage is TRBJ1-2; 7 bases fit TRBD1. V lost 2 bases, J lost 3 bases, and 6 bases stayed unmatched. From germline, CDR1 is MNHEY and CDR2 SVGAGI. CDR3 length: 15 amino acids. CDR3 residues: CASSYGKGAYYGYTF. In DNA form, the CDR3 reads TGTGCCAGCAGTTACGGGAAGGGGGCTTACTATGGCTACACCTTC.

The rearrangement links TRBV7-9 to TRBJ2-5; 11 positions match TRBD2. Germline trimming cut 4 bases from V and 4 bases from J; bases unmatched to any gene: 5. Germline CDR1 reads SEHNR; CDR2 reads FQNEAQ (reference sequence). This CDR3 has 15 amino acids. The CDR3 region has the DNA TGTGCCAGCAGCTATGACACTAGCGGGGGAGAGACCCAGTACTTC. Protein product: CASSYDTSGGETQYF.

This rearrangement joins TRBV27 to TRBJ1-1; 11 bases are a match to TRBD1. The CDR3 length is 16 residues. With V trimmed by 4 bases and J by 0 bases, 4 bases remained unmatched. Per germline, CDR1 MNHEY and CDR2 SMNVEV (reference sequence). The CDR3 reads CASSYWTGGVNTEAFF. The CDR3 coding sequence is TGTGCCAGCAGTTACTGGACAGGGGGCGTGAACACTGAAGCTTTCTTT.

This CDR3 is CASSLEGRNEKLFF. CDR3 in DNA: TGTGCCAGCAGCTTGGAGGGGCGTAATGAAAAACTGTTTTTT. The rearrangement uses TRBV5-4 and TRBJ1-4, with a tentative D call TRBD1 (5 bases). The CDR3 is 14 residues long. Between the trimmed V and J ends, which lost 0 bases and 4 bases, there was a span of 7 bases. Germline CDR1 is SGHNT and CDR2 is YYREEE (reference sequence).

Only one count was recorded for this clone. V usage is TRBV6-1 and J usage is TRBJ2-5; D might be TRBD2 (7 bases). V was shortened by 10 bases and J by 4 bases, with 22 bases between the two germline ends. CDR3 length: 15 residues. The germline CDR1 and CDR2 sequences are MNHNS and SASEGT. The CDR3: CATERGGQGRETQYF. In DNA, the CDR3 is TGTGCCACCGAGAGGGGGGGGCAGGGGAGAGAGACCCAGTACTTC.

CDR3 protein: CASSYSTGEYGYTF. Written as DNA, the CDR3 is TGTGCCAGCAGTTACTCGACAGGGGAGTATGGCTACACCTTC. This sequence joins TRBV6-6 and TRBJ1-2; TRBD1 agrees at 8 bases. The CDR3 runs 14 residues. Unmatched junction bases numbered 2, after V lost 0 bases and J lost 5 bases. Germline CDR1 MNHNY, CDR2 SVGAGI (reference sequence).

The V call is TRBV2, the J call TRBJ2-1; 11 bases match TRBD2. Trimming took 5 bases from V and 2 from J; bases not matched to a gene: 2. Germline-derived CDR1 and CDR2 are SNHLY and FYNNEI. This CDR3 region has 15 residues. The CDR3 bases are TGTGCCAGCAGTTTAGCGGGGGGGCCCTACAATGAGCAGTTCTTC. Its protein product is CASSLAGGPYNEQFF. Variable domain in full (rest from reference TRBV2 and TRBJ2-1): EPEVTQTPSHQVTQMGQEVILRCVPISNHLYFYWYRQILGQKVEFLVSFYNNEISEKSEIFDDQFSVERPDGSNFTLKIRSTKLEDSAMYFCASSLAGGPYNEQFFGPGTRLTVL.

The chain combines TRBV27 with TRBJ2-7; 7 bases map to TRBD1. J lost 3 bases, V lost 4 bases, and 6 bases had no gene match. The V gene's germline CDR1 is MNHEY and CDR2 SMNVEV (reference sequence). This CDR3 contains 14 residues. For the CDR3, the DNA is TGTGCCAGCAGTTATGGGCAGGGGGTCTACGAGCAGTACTTC. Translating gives CASSYGQGVYEQYF.

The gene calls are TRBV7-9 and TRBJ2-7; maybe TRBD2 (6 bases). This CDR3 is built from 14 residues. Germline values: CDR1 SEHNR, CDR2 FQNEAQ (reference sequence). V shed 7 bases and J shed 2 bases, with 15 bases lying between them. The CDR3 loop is CASTYWSGAYEQYF. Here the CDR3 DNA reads TGTGCCAGCACGTATTGGTCGGGGGCCTACGAGCAGTACTTC.

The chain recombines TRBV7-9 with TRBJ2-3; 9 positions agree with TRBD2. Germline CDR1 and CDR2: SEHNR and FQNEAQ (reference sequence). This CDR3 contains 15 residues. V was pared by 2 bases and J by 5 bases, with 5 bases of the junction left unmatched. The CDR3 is CASSLRGGVQDTQYF. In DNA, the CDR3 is TGTGCCAGCAGCTTACGCGGGGGGGTACAAGATACGCAGTATTTT.